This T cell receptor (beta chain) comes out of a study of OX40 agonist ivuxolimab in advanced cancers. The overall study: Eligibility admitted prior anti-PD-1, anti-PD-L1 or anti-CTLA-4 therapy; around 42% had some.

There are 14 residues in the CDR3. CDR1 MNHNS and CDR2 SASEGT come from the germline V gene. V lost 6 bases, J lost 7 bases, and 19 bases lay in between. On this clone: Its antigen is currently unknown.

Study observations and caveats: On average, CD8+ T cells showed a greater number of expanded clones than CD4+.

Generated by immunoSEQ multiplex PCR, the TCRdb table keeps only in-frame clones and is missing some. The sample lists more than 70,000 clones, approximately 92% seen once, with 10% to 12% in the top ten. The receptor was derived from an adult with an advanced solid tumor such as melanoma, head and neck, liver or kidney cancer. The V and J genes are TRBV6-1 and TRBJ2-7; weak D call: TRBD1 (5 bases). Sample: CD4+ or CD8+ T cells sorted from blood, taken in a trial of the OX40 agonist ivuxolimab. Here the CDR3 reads CASRRNLGAGEQYF. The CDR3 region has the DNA TGTGCCAGCAGGAGGAACCTTGGGGCAGGGGAGCAGTACTTC.